Below are 24 T cell receptor beta chains sequenced from a single sample in a study of cytomegalovirus exposure and HLA in healthy donors. Libraries were prepared by immunoSEQ multiplex PCR; TCRdb keeps only in-frame clonotypes and omits some of them. The table shows over 200,000 clones, with about nine tenths occurring only once. The sample taken for sequencing was PBMCs. Receptors were obtained from a woman between 18 and 29 years old in good health and CMV-seropositive.

V gene TRBV9 combines with J gene TRBJ2-1; tentative D call: TRBD2 (5 bases). Germline values: CDR1 SGDLS, CDR2 YYNGEE. V gave up 4 bases and J gave up 7 bases, with 18 bases separating them. This CDR3 has 15 amino acids. The CDR3 is CASSPSGSDLNEQFF. CDR3 bases: TGTGCCAGCAGCCCAAGTGGTAGCGACCTTAATGAGCAGTTCTTC.

The sample holds one count of this clone. The chain is built from TRBV9 and TRBJ2-6, with TRBD1 matching over 8 bases. J lost 0 bases, V lost 10 bases, and 9 bases had no gene match. This CDR3 spans 16 amino acids. CDR1 and CDR2 from the germline V gene are SGDLS and YYNGEE. The CDR3 DNA reads as TGTGCCGGAAGACAGGGGAGCCCCTCTGGGGCCAACGTCCTGACTTTC. Amino acid sequence: CAGRQGSPSGANVLTF.

The chain couples TRBV2 to TRBJ1-5; 8 bases align to TRBD1. Germline CDR1 reads SNHLY; CDR2 reads FYNNEI. V gave up 8 bases and J gave up 2 bases; unmatched junction bases: 8. The CDR3 runs to 15 residues. The CDR3 coding sequence is TGTGCCAGCCGACTTGACAGGGGAGGCAATCAGCCCCAGCATTTT. This gives the protein CASRLDRGGNQPQHF. Full variable domain (outside the CDR3, taken from reference TRBV2 and TRBJ1-5): EPEVTQTPSHQVTQMGQEVILRCVPISNHLYFYWYRQILGQKVEFLVSFYNNEISEKSEIFDDQFSVERPDGSNFTLKIRSTKLEDSAMYFCASRLDRGGNQPQHFGDGTRLSIL.

A single count supports this clone. This chain connects TRBV28 to TRBJ1-2; D remains ambiguous. Germline loops: CDR1 MDHEN, CDR2 SYDVKM. There are 13 residues in the CDR3. Trimming shortened V by 3 bases and J by 2 bases, and 7 bases separated the two germline ends. The CDR3 loop reads CASSLRENYGYTF. Written as DNA, the CDR3 is TGTGCCAGCAGTTTGAGGGAAAACTATGGCTACACCTTC.

The chain links TRBV5-6 to TRBJ2-4; tentative D call: TRBD1 (6 bases). CDR1 and CDR2 (germline): SGHDT, YYEEEE. The CDR3 consists of 13 residues. Deletions cut 3 bases from V and 7 bases from J, with 11 bases between. The CDR3 here is CASSWGTSNIQYF. CDR3 DNA: TGTGCCAGCAGCTGGGGGACAAGCAACATTCAGTACTTC. Together with reference TRBV5-6 and TRBJ2-4, the CDR3 gives the full variable domain: DAGVTQSPTHLIKTRGQQVTLRCSPKSGHDTVSWYQQALGQGPQFIFQYYEEEERQRGNFPDRFSGHQFPNYSSELNVNALLLGDSALYLCASSWGTSNIQYFGAGTRLSVL.

This chain joins TRBV12-5 and TRBJ1-4; D perhaps matches TRBD1 (5 bases). Germline CDR1 is LGHNT and CDR2 is FRNRAP. V lost 6 bases and J 1 base, leaving 15 bases between the germline ends. CDR3 length: 16 residues. For the CDR3, the DNA is TGTGCTAGTGGCATTCTCCAGGGTATAACTAATGAAAAACTGTTTTTT. This sequence encodes CASGILQGITNEKLFF.

The V gene is TRBV5-1, the J gene TRBJ2-7; 7 positions agree with TRBD1. Germline-derived CDR1 and CDR2 are SGHRS and YFSETQ. The CDR3 consists of 14 residues. V lost 0 bases, J lost 6 bases, and 6 bases stayed unmatched. The CDR3 protein is CASSLARGGTEQYF. In DNA, the CDR3 is TGCGCCAGCAGCTTGGCGAGAGGGGGCACCGAGCAGTACTTC.

V usage is TRBV28 and J usage is TRBJ1-1; 9 nucleotides align to TRBD1. The CDR3 has 13 amino acids. Germline-derived CDR1 and CDR2 are MDHEN and SYDVKM. V lost 5 bases and J lost 5; bases outside the gene matches: 3. The CDR3 DNA follows: TGTGCCAGCAGTAGGGACAGGGTGACTGAAGCTTTCTTT. This gives the protein CASSRDRVTEAFF.

This clone was detected only once. V and J are TRBV28 and TRBJ1-4; D remains ambiguous. The V end lost 3 bases, the J end lost 8 bases, and 19 bases lay between the germline ends. Per germline, CDR1 MDHEN and CDR2 SYDVKM. CDR3 length: 16 residues. The DNA of the CDR3 is TGTGCCAGCAGTTTTTATCGGGGATCCCCTTCCGAAAAACTGTTTTTT. Its translation: CASSFYRGSPSEKLFF.

The chain couples TRBV15 to TRBJ1-2; 8 nucleotides agree with TRBD1. The V segment lost 5 bases and the J segment 10 bases; nucleotides outside the gene matches: 9. This CDR3 region has 13 residues. CDR1 is LNHNV, CDR2 YYDKDF, per germline (reference sequence). Here the CDR3 reads CATSGSGQDFYTF. The CDR3 DNA reads TGTGCCACCAGCGGTTCGGGACAGGATTTCTACACCTTC.

V gene TRBV7-9 combines with J gene TRBJ2-7, with 8 positions matching TRBD2. Per germline, CDR1 SEHNR and CDR2 FQNEAQ (reference sequence). J gave up 5 bases and V 1 base, and 7 bases lay outside the gene matches. There are 15 residues in the CDR3. The CDR3 is CASSLGSGGPHEQYF. The CDR3 nucleotides are TGTGCCAGCAGCTTAGGGTCGGGAGGGCCACACGAGCAGTACTTC.

V usage is TRBV5-4 and J usage is TRBJ2-2; maybe TRBD2 (6 bases). CDR1 and CDR2 (germline): SGHNT, YYREEE (reference sequence). The V end lost 2 bases, the J end lost 4 bases, and 18 bases lay between the germline ends. The CDR3 runs to 17 residues. The CDR3 sequence is CASSFPFRGSVTGELFF. The DNA of the CDR3 is TGTGCCAGCAGCTTCCCGTTTCGGGGGAGCGTCACCGGGGAGCTGTTTTTT.

The V gene is TRBV18, the J gene TRBJ2-2, with D possibly matching TRBD2 (5 bases). Germline V gene lookup returns CDR1 KGHSH and CDR2 LQKENI. Trimming removed 10 bases at V and 3 bases at J, with 15 bases between. The CDR3 extends over 14 amino acids. The CDR3 DNA is TGTGCCACTTACGCGGCGCGGGACACCGGGGAGCTGTTTTTT. Its protein is CATYAARDTGELFF.

The V call is TRBV28, the J call TRBJ1-3; 8 nucleotides line up with TRBD1. The CDR3 covers 14 residues. CDR1 and CDR2 from the germline V gene are MDHEN and SYDVKM. Trimming took 7 bases from V and 4 from J; bases not matched to a gene: 6. The CDR3 DNA follows: TGTGCCAGCAAGACAGGGGCAAAAGGAAACACCATATATTTT. It translates to CASKTGAKGNTIYF.

The genes are TRBV27 and TRBJ1-1; 9 nucleotides line up with TRBD1. Germline CDR1 and CDR2: MNHEY and SMNVEV (reference sequence). Trimming removed 6 bases from V and 5 bases from J; junction bases left unmatched: 7. The CDR3 length is 14 residues. The CDR3 region has the DNA TGTGCCAGCAGGGAGGTGGGACAGGGAACTGAAGCTTTCTTT. Translating it yields CASREVGQGTEAFF.

This chain uses TRBV30 with TRBJ1-2, with D possibly being TRBD1 (6 bases). Between the trimmed V and J ends, which lost 2 bases and 2 bases, there was a span of 15 bases. The CDR3 totals 15 residues. Germline CDR1 is GTSNPN and CDR2 is SVGIG (reference sequence). CDR3 sequence (DNA): TGTGCCTGGAGTTCTTCGCTGACAGGAAACTATGGCTACACCTTC. Residues: CAWSSSLTGNYGYTF. The whole variable domain, remainder taken from reference TRBV30 and TRBJ1-2, is SQTIHQWPATLVQPVGSPLSLECTVEGTSNPNLYWYRQAAGRGLQLLFYSVGIGQISSEVPQNLSASRPQDRQFILSSKKLLLSDSGFYLCAWSSSLTGNYGYTFGSGTRLTVV.

In regard to this clone: The junction and the germline gene differ at one end; a read error may be behind it. J is TRBJ2-7 and V is TRBV6-1; 7 nucleotides agree with TRBD1. This CDR3 spans 10 amino acids. Germline CDR1 reads MNHNS; CDR2 reads SASEGT. In nucleotides, the CDR3 is TGTGCCAGCGGATACCGGGACAGTCAATTC. It specifies CASGYRDSQF.

This CDR3 is CASSRGLPEGYTF. CDR3 sequence (DNA): TGTGCCAGCAGCCGGGGACTCCCGGAGGGCTACACCTTC. V and J are TRBV5-4 and TRBJ1-2; D may be TRBD1 (5 bases). CDR1 is SGHNT and CDR2 is YYREEE in the germline V gene (reference sequence). This CDR3 contains 13 residues. V was clipped by 4 bases and J by 8 bases, with 15 bases between them.

CDR3 DNA: TGTGCCAGCAGTTTAACACAAACCAGGGGAGATGGCTACACCTTC. Its protein is CASSLTQTRGDGYTF. The rearrangement joins TRBV28 to TRBJ1-2; tentative D call: TRBD1 (6 bases). V was cut by 2 bases and J by 6 bases, with 16 bases left in between. Germline V gene lookup returns CDR1 MDHEN and CDR2 SYDVKM. The CDR3 length is 15 residues.

V gene TRBV4-1 combines with J gene TRBJ1-2; 8 bases are shared with TRBD1. V was pared by 4 bases and J by 2 bases, with 12 bases of the junction left unmatched. The CDR3 extends over 17 amino acids. Germline V gives CDR1 MGHRA, CDR2 YSYEKL. The CDR3 sequence is CASSRPGTGFRNYGYTF. The CDR3, as DNA: TGCGCCAGCAGCCGACCCGGGACAGGCTTTAGGAACTATGGCTACACCTTC.

The gene calls are TRBV6-1 and TRBJ1-5; 11 bases are a match to TRBD1. Germline trimming cut 1 base from V and 6 bases from J; bases unmatched to any gene: 5. CDR3 size: 16 residues. Germline V gives CDR1 MNHNS, CDR2 SASEGT. The CDR3 spells CASSEVGTGGGQPQHF. CDR3 DNA sequence: TGTGCCAGCAGTGAAGTGGGGACAGGGGGAGGTCAGCCCCAGCATTTT.

This rearrangement joins TRBV29-1 to TRBJ2-1; possible D gene TRBD2, 6 bases. Trimming pared 3 bases from V and 6 bases from J, leaving 30 bases between. The CDR3 contains 19 residues. Germline V gene data show CDR1 as SQVTM and CDR2 as ANQGSEA. This CDR3 reads CSVELPLIGVAGSFNEQFF. The CDR3 nucleotides read TGCAGCGTTGAGCTTCCCTTAATCGGGGTGGCGGGGTCATTCAATGAGCAGTTCTTC.

This clone was detected a few times. At one end the junction does not follow the germline gene, possibly because of a read error. The rearrangement uses TRBV19 and TRBJ1-1; D call uncertain. CDR3 size: 14 residues. Germline CDR1 is LNHDA and CDR2 is SQIVND (reference sequence). The CDR3 spells CASRIDPMNTEAFF. CDR3 nucleotide sequence: TGTGCCAGTAGGATAGACCCCATGAACACTGAAGCTTTCTTT.

This clone has only one observation. The CDR3 sequence: CASQAGPPYNEQFF. DNA for the CDR3: TGTGCCAGCCAGGCAGGGCCACCCTACAATGAGCAGTTCTTC. The rearrangement joins TRBV21-1 to TRBJ2-1; the table assigns TRBD1, which was not confirmed against the DNA. TRBV21-1 corresponds to a pseudogene. This CDR3 comprises 14 residues.